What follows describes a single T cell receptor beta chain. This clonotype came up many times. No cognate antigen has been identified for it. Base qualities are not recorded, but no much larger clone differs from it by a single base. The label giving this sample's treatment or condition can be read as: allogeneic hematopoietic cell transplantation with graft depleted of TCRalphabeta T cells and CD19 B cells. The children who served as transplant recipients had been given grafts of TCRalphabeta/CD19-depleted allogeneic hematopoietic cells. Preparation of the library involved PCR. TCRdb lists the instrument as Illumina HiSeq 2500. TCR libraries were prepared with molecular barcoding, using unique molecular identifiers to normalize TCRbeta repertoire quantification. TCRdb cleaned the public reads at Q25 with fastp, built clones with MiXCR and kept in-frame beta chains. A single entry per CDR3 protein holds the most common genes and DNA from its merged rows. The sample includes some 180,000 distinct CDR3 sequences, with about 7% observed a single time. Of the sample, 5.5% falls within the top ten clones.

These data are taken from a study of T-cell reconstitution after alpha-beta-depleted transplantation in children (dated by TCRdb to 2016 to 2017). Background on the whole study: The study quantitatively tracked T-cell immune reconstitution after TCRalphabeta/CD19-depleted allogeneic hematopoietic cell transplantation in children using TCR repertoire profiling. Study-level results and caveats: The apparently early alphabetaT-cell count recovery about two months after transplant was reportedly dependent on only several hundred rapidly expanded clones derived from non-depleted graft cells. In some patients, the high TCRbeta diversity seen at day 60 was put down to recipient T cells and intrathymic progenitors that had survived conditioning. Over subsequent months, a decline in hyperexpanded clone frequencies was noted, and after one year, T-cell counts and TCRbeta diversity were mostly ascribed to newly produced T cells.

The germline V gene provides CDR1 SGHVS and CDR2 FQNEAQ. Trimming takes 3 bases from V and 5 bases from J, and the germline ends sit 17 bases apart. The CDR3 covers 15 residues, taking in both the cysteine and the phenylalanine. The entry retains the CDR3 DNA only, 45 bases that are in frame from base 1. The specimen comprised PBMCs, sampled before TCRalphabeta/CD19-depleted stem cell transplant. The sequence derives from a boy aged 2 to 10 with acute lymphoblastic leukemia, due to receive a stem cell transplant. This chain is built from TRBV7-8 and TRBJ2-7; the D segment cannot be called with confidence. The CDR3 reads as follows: CASSFRSRLLDEQYF. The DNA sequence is TGTGCCAGCAGCTTCCGGTCCCGATTATTAGACGAGCAGTACTTC.